This T cell receptor beta chain was found in a study of blood T cell repertoires in COVID-19. Study overall: Acute-phase and convalescent COVID-19 samples originated in the United States, Italy and Spain.

TCRdb's table, derived via immunoSEQ multiplex PCR, lists solely in-frame clones and lacks some. The sample yields hundreds of thousands of clones, more than 75% seen once. The CDR3 has 15 amino acids. J lost 0 bases, V lost 4 bases, and 4 bases had no gene match. Germline lookup yields CDR1 MGHRA and CDR2 YSYEKL. Source material: peripheral blood. The receptor was isolated from a woman aged 55-69 years with active or convalescent COVID-19. This chain joins TRBV4-1 and TRBJ1-2; 8 nucleotides match TRBD1. CDR3 sequence (DNA): TGCGCCAGCAGCCCAGGACAGGGAGCTAACTATGGCTACACCTTC. It codes for CASSPGQGANYGYTF.